These T cell receptor beta chains were read from a single sample in a study of PD-1 blockade in mismatch repair-deficient tumors. This table comes from immunoSEQ multiplex PCR, and its TCRdb copy is limited to in-frame clones, with some not included. The sample has 90,000 to 120,000 clones; 82% are singletons. The specimen comprised peripheral blood, sampled about 36 weeks after starting pembrolizumab. The receptors originated from an adult with mismatch repair-deficient cancer. The CDR3 runs from the conserved cysteine through the conserved F or W. D genes are given only for firm matches. Expanded clones get a size class; other rows say once, few or many, or leave the size out.

TRBJ2-7,.,TRBV7-6,TRBD2,TGTGCCAGCAGCCCCGGACTAGCGGCTTCCTACGAGCAGTACTTC,CASSPGLAASYEQYF
TRBJ1-2,.,TRBV7-3,.,TGTGCCAGCAGCGCCCCGGGATACGGGGGCTACACCTTC,CASSAPGYGGYTF
TRBJ2-6,.,TRBV6-5,.,TGTGCCAGTAAAGGCTCTGGGGCCAACGTCCTGACTTTC,CASKGSGANVLTF
TRBJ1-2,.,TRBV4-3,.,TGCGCCAGCAGCCAAGAAGGCGTTTATGGCTACACCTTC,CASSQEGVYGYTF
TRBJ2-7,.,TRBV27,TRBD2,TGTGCCAGCAGTTCGGGACTAGCGGGCTACGAGCAGTACTTC,CASSSGLAGYEQYF
TRBJ2-5,.,TRBV7-2,.,TGTGCCAGCAGCGTACACAGGTCAGAAGAGACCCAGTACTTC,CASSVHRSEETQYF
TRBJ2-7,.,TRBV7-2,TRBD1,TGTGCCAGCAGAAGAGGACAGGTCTACGAGCAGTACTTC,CASRRGQVYEQYF
TRBJ2-3,.,TRBV6-6,TRBD1,TGTGCCAGCAGCGACAGGGGGCGGTCAGATACGCAGTATTTT,CASSDRGRSDTQYF
TRBJ1-5,.,TRBV27,TRBD1,TGTGCCAGCAGTCCGAAGGGACAGGCGATCCTCAATCAGCCCCAGCATTTT,CASSPKGQAILNQPQHF
TRBJ2-1,.,TRBV5-1,TRBD2,TGCGCCAGCAGCTTGGGACTAGCGGATAACAATGAGCAGTTCTTC,CASSLGLADNNEQFF
TRBJ1-4,.,TRBV9,.,TGTGCCAGCAGCCTAGGGGGTAGCGACGAAAAACTGTTTTTT,CASSLGGSDEKLFF
TRBJ1-1,.,TRBV23-1,.,TGCGCCAGCAGTCAACGGGACATGAACACTGAAGCTTTCTTT,CASSQRDMNTEAFF
TRBJ1-1,.,TRBV10-3,TRBD1,TGTGCCATCAGTGAGGTGAGGGGGCCGCCCCCCCATGAAGCTTTCTTT,CAISEVRGPPPHEAFF
TRBJ2-7,.,TRBV11-1,.,TGTGCCAGCACTGCCGGGCTTTACGAGCAGTACTTC,CASTAGLYEQYF
TRBJ1-2,.,TRBV7-9,.,TGTGCCAGAAGGGGCGACTATGGCTACACCTTC,CARRGDYGYTF
TRBJ2-2,.,TRBV4-1,TRBD2,TGCGCCAGCAGCCAGGTAGCGGGGGTGAACACCGGGGAGCTGTTTTTT,CASSQVAGVNTGELFF
TRBJ1-2,few,TRBV30,.,TGTGCCTGGAGTGTACCTCAACAGGGCAATTATGGCTACACCTTC,CAWSVPQQGNYGYTF
TRBJ1-1,.,TRBV6-6,TRBD1,TGTGCCAGCAGTAGGACAGGGAACACTGAAGCTTTCTTT,CASSRTGNTEAFF
TRBJ1-2,few,TRBV6-6,.,TGTGCCAGCAATCACGGGGGAGATGGCTACACCTTC,CASNHGGDGYTF
TRBJ1-2,.,TRBV7-2,.,TGTGCCAGCAGCTTAAATTCTGGGGGATATGGCTACACCTTC,CASSLNSGGYGYTF
TRBJ1-5,.,TRBV27,.,TGTGCCAGCAGTCCCCCCCGGGAAGGACGGGCGCGCAATCAGCCCCAGCATTTT,CASSPPREGRARNQPQHF
TRBJ1-5,few,TRBV6-5,TRBD1,TGTGCCAGTGGTACAGGGGCTCAGCCCCAGCATTTT,CASGTGAQPQHF
TRBJ2-1,.,TRBV2,.,TGTGCCAGCAGTCCTTACAATGAGCAGTTCTTC,CASSPYNEQFF
TRBJ2-7,.,TRBV5-1,.,TGCGCCAGCAGCTTGCTCGCCAGATCCTACGAGCAGTACTTC,CASSLLARSYEQYF
TRBJ1-5,.,TRBV6-5,.,TGTGCCAGCAGTTACGGGGGTCAGGGCAATCAGCCCCAGCATTTT,CASSYGGQGNQPQHF
TRBJ1-1,.,TRBV7-8,.,TGTGCCAGCAGCGCCGCGCTAGAGAACACTGAAGCTTTCTTT,CASSAALENTEAFF
TRBJ2-2,.,TRBV10-1,.,TGCGCCAGCAGAGGGGACGGGGACACCGGGGAGCTGTTTTTT,CASRGDGDTGELFF
TRBJ1-1,.,TRBV2,.,TGTGCCAGTGCACGGCGAAAGAACACTGAAGCTTTCTTT,CASARRKNTEAFF
TRBJ2-1,.,TRBV11-1,TRBD2,TGTGCCAGCAGCTTAGAACTAGCGGGAGGCTACAATGAGCAGTTCTTC,CASSLELAGGYNEQFF
TRBJ2-1,.,TRBV11-2,TRBD2,TGTGCCAGCAGCTTAAGGACTAGCGCTCACAATGAGCAGTTCTTC,CASSLRTSAHNEQFF
TRBJ1-1,.,TRBV10-2,.,TGCGCCAGCAGTGAGACGGGGACCTTTAGGACTGAAGCTTTCTTT,CASSETGTFRTEAFF
TRBJ1-1,.,TRBV9,.,TGTGCCAGCAGCGTAGCACAGGCAAACACTGAAGCTTTCTTT,CASSVAQANTEAFF
TRBJ2-2,.,TRBV2,.,TGTGCCAGCAGTGAAGCTAAGGGTAGGGAGCTGTTTTTT,CASSEAKGRELFF
TRBJ1-2,.,TRBV14,.,TGTGCCAGCGGTAGCGGGGCTGGCTACACCTTC,CASGSGAGYTF
TRBJ1-2,.,TRBV15,.,TGTGCCACCAGCAGCCCCAGGGCTGACTATGGCTACACCTTC,CATSSPRADYGYTF
TRBJ2-7,once,TRBV11-2,TRBD1,TGTGCCAGCAGCCTAGGACAGGGGGTCGACGAGCAGTACTTC,CASSLGQGVDEQYF
TRBJ2-7,few,TRBV7-9,.,TGTGCCAGCAGCTTAGTGGCAGATACCTACGAGCAGTACTTC,CASSLVADTYEQYF
TRBJ2-7,.,TRBV19,TRBD1,TGTGCCAGTAGTATAGGGGGACAGTACTACGAGCAGTACTTC,CASSIGGQYYEQYF
TRBJ1-5,few,TRBV19,TRBD1,TGTGCCAGTAGCGGGACAGGGGGGAATCAGCCCCAGCATTTT,CASSGTGGNQPQHF
TRBJ2-7,.,TRBV6-5,TRBD1,TGTGCCAGCAGTTACTCGGGACAGAGGCCCTACGAGCAGTACTTC,CASSYSGQRPYEQYF
TRBJ1-1,.,TRBV21-1,.,TGTGCCAGCAGAAGGGACACTGAAGCTTTCTTT,CASRRDTEAFF
TRBJ2-7,.,TRBV6-5,.,TGTGCCAGCGCCTCGGGCCTTTCGTACGAGCAGTACTTC,CASASGLSYEQYF
TRBJ2-3,.,TRBV6-6,.,TGTGCCAGCAGCCCGACAAAGAGCACAGATACGCAGTATTTT,CASSPTKSTDTQYF
TRBJ2-1,.,TRBV4-1,.,TGCGCCAGCAGCGGGGGACTCACCACCTACAATGAGCAGTTCTTC,CASSGGLTTYNEQFF
TRBJ2-7,.,TRBV5-6,TRBD1,TGTGCCAGCAGCTTGAGGGACAGGGCTCGGGGCAACGAGCAGTACTTC,CASSLRDRARGNEQYF
TRBJ1-2,.,TRBV5-1,.,TGCGCCAGCAGCCTGAGACCGGGGACCGATGGCTACACCTTC,CASSLRPGTDGYTF
TRBJ2-7,.,TRBV9,.,TGTGCCAGCAGCTCATACAGGGGGGGTGTCGACGAGCAGTACTTC,CASSSYRGGVDEQYF
TRBJ2-3,few,TRBV19,.,TGTGCCAGTAGTGGGAGCCCAGATACGCAGTATTTT,CASSGSPDTQYF
TRBJ2-7,.,TRBV15,.,TGTGCCACCAGCATTTCGACTGGCACCTACGAGCAGTACTTC,CATSISTGTYEQYF
TRBJ2-3,.,TRBV11-2,.,TGTGCCAGCAGCTTGGGACATAACACAGATACGCAGTATTTT,CASSLGHNTDTQYF
TRBJ2-7,.,TRBV29-1,TRBD1,TGCAGCGTTGTCCCGGGACAGGAAATTTCCGAGCAGTACTTC,CSVVPGQEISEQYF
TRBJ1-1,.,TRBV9,.,TGTGCCAGCAGCGTAGGAGGAGGAGTGAACACTGAAGCTTTCTTT,CASSVGGGVNTEAFF
TRBJ1-3,.,TRBV30,.,TGTGCCTGGATCGCGGATTCCTCTGGAAACACCATATATTTT,CAWIADSSGNTIYF
TRBJ2-3,.,TRBV5-4,.,TGTGCCAGCAGCCGCCCAGGGGCTCGGGGGAGTAAAGGAGATACGCAGTATTTT,CASSRPGARGSKGDTQYF
TRBJ2-3,.,TRBV2,TRBD2,TGTGCCAGCAGTGAAGAGGGGCCACTAGCGGCCCTCACAGATACGCAGTATTTT,CASSEEGPLAALTDTQYF